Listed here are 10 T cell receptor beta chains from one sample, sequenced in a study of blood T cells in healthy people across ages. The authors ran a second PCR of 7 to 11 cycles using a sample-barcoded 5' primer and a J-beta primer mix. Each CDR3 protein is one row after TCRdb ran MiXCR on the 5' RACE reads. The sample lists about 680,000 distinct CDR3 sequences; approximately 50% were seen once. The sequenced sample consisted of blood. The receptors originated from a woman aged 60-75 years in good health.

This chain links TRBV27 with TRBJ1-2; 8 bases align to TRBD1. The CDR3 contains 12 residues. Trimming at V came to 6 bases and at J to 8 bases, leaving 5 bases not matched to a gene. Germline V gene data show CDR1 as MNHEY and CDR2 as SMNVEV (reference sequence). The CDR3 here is CASRTGARGYTF. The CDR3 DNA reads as TGTGCCAGCAGGACAGGGGCACGCGGCTACACCTTC.

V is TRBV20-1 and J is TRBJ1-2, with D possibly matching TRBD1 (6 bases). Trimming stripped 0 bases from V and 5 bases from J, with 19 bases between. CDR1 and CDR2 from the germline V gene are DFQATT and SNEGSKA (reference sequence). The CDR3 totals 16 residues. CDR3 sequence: CSARDLRSPQGYGYTF. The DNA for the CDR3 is TGCAGTGCTAGAGATCTAAGGTCACCACAGGGTTATGGCTACACCTTC.

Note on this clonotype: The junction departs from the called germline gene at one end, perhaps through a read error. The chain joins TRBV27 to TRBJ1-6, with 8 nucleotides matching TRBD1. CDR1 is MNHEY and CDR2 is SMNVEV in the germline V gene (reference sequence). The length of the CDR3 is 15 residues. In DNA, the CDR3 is TGTGCCAGCAGTTCACCCGACAGGGGTTTTTCACCCCCCCACTTT. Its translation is CASSSPDRGFSPPHF.

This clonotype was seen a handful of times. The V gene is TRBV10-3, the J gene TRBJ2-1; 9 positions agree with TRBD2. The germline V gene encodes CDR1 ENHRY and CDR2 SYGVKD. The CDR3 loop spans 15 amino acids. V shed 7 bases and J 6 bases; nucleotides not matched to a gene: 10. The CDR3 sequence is CAITHGTSFGNEQFF. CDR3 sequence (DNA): TGTGCCATCACTCATGGGACTAGCTTCGGCAATGAGCAGTTCTTC.

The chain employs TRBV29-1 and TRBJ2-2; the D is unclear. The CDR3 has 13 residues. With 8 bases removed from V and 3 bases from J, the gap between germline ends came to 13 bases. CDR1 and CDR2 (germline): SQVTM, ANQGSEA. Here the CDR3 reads CSFLTTYTGELFF. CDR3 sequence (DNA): TGCAGCTTTTTAACGACCTACACCGGGGAGCTGTTTTTT.

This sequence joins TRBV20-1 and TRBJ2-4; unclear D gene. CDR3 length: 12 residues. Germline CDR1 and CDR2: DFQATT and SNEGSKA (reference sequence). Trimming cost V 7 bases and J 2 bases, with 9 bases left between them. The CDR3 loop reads CSVRRPKNIQYF. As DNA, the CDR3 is TGCAGTGTCAGGCGGCCCAAAAACATTCAGTACTTC.

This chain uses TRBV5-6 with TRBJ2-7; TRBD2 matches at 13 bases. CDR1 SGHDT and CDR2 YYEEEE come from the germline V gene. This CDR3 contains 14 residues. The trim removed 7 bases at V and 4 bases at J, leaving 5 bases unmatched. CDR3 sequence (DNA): TGTGCCAGCTACCCGGGACTAGCGGGATACGAGCAGTACTTC. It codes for CASYPGLAGYEQYF.

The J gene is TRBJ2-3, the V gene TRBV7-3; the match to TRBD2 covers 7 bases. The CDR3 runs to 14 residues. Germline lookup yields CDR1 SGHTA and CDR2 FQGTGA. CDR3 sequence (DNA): TGTGTCAGTGGGAGGGCAGGCGTCACAGATACGCAGTATTTT. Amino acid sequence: CVSGRAGVTDTQYF.

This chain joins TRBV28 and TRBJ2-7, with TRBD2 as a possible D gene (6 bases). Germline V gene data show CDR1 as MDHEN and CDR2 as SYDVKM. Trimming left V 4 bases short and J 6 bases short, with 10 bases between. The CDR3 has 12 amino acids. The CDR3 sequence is CASSSGTREQYF. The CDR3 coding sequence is TGTGCCAGCAGTTCCGGGACTCGCGAGCAGTACTTC.

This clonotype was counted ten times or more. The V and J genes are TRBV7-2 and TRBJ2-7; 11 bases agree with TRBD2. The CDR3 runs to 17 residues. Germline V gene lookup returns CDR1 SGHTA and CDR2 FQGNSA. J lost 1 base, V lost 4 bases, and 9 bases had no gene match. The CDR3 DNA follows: TGTGCCAGCAGCTCCCACCGACTAGCGGGGCCTTCCTACGAGCAGTACTTC. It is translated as CASSSHRLAGPSYEQYF.